This TCR beta chain was sequenced during a study of metastatic and nonmetastatic thyroid tumors. Study-level findings and limits: When malignant thyroid tumors were compared with benign nodules, TCR beta diversity was reportedly significantly higher in the malignant tumors. This held in both blood and tumor samples.

Per the original data handling: The study's classifier, a distant-metastasis tool for papillary thyroid cancer, was built using CDR3 differences across clinicopathological groups. TCRdb reassembled clones from the PCR reads with MiXCR. The V and J calls come from TCRdb's annotation, not from the publication. The sample consists of about 3,800 clones, around a third of them appearing once. Ahead of thyroid surgery, no patient had received treatment of any kind. Germline V gene lookup returns CDR1 MNHNS and CDR2 SASEGT. V gave up 6 bases and J gave up 0 bases, with 21 bases separating them. This CDR3 is 17 amino acids long. With regard to this clone: Its specificity is unknown.

The source material was adjacent normal tissue. This TCR was sampled from a female donor with papillary thyroid cancer or a benign thyroid nodule (not recorded which). Some clones in this sample may be carry-over from other donors' samples. The chain carries TRBV6-1 and TRBJ2-7; D gene ambiguous. CDR3 protein: CASRSGISRTSSYEQYF. CDR3 nucleotide sequence: TGTGCCAGCAGAAGTGGAATTTCCAGGACGAGCTCCTACGAGCAGTACTTC.